The present T cell receptor (beta chain) was sequenced within a study of shared clonotypes between healthy human individuals. Clones were read by immunoSEQ multiplex PCR, and TCRdb kept only the in-frame ones, dropping some. The sample yields about 1,800,000 clones, around 96% seen once. CD45RO-negative, CCR7-positively selected cells formed the naive CD8 fraction, excluding terminally differentiated effector memory CD45RA+ cells. This clone was recorded once. The V gene end was trimmed by 3 bases and the J gene end by 0 bases; junction bases not matched to a gene: 4. Germline loops: CDR1 SGDLS, CDR2 YYNGEE. The CDR3 contains 16 residues.

The J gene is TRBJ1-3, the V gene TRBV9; 9 bases line up with TRBD1. This receptor was obtained from a man between 18 and 29 years old in good health. The sample comprised naive CD8+ T cells sorted from blood. In nucleotides, the CDR3 is TGTGCCAGCAGCGGACCGACAGGGGGCTCTGGAAACACCATATATTTT. It codes for CASSGPTGGSGNTIYF. Filled out from reference TRBV9 and TRBJ1-3, the complete variable domain reads DSGVTQTPKHLITATGQRVTLRCSPRSGDLSVYWYQQSLDQGLQFLIQYYNGEERAKGNILERFSAQQFPDLHSELNLSSLELGDSALYFCASSGPTGGSGNTIYFGEGSWLTVV.